Below are 21 T cell receptor beta chains sequenced from a single sample in a study of identical twins. TCRdb redid the calling of the 5' RACE reads with MiXCR, one entry per CDR3 protein. The sample includes about 220,000 distinct CDR3 sequences, approximately 9% of them seen just once. The sequenced sample consisted of memory (CD45RO+) T cells sorted from blood. The receptors derive from a woman under 30 in good health.

This clonotype was observed many times. The V and J genes are TRBV5-5 and TRBJ2-2; 8 bases are a match to TRBD1. V lost 4 bases, J lost 4 bases, and 9 bases stayed unmatched. Germline CDR1 SGHKS, CDR2 YYEKEE (reference sequence). The CDR3 spans 16 residues. This chain's CDR3 is CASSGPTGASTGELFF. The DNA for the CDR3 is TGTGCCAGCAGCGGACCGACAGGGGCCTCCACCGGGGAGCTGTTTTTT.

The rearrangement links TRBV4-3 to TRBJ2-2; the match to TRBD2 covers 7 bases. Trimming took 0 bases from V and 10 from J; bases not matched to a gene: 11. CDR1 and CDR2 from the germline V gene are LGHNA and YSLEER. The CDR3 has 16 amino acids. The CDR3 sequence: CASSQDRFAGAEELFF. The CDR3 coding sequence is TGCGCCAGCAGCCAAGATCGGTTCGCGGGAGCGGAGGAGCTGTTTTTT.

The CDR3 DNA is TGTGCCACCCAACATAACACAGATACGCAGTATTTT. Its translation: CATQHNTDTQYF. The J gene is TRBJ2-3, the V gene TRBV10-3, with unresolved D. V was clipped by 10 bases and J by 2 bases, with 10 bases between them. The CDR3 covers 12 residues. The germline V gene encodes CDR1 ENHRY and CDR2 SYGVKD.

This clonotype occurred a few times. The chain has TRBV5-1 and TRBJ2-3; 8 nucleotides align to TRBD2. The CDR3 sequence is 16 residues long. Losses at the gene ends were 6 bases for V and 1 base for J; bases not matched to a gene: 10. CDR1 SGHRS and CDR2 YFSETQ come from the germline V gene. The CDR3 is CASMPRGSGGTDTQYF. In nucleotides, the CDR3 is TGCGCCAGCATGCCCAGAGGTAGCGGGGGCACAGATACGCAGTATTTT.

This clonotype has at least ten counts. The chain links TRBV20-1 to TRBJ2-4; TRBD2 matches 7 bases. This CDR3 has 18 residues. Germline CDR1 and CDR2: DFQATT and SNEGSKA (reference sequence). With V trimmed by 3 bases and J by 0 bases, 14 bases remained unmatched. In DNA, the CDR3 is TGCAGTGCTAGCAACAAATCGCTAGCGGAGATAGCCAAAAACATTCAGTACTTC. Its translation is CSASNKSLAEIAKNIQYF.

Notes on this clonotype: This sequence may be a read error, since a much larger clone differs from it by one base. The chain recombines TRBV5-1 with TRBJ2-1, with TRBD2 matching over 9 bases. The CDR3 totals 14 residues. V shed 5 bases and J 7 bases; nucleotides not matched to a gene: 7. The germline gives CDR1 SGHRS, CDR2 YFSETQ. The CDR3 here is CASSISSGENEQFF. In DNA form, the CDR3 reads TGCGCCAGCAGTATCTCTAGCGGGGAGAATGAGCAGTTCTTC.

This clonotype was found many times. The J gene is TRBJ2-2, the V gene TRBV12-3 or TRBV12-4; the match to TRBD1 covers 9 bases. CDR3 length: 16 residues. The junction had 6 bases not matched to a gene; V was cut back by 5 bases and J by 2 bases. CDR3 in amino acids: CASSGTGIFNTGELFF. The CDR3 DNA reads TGTGCCAGCAGTGGGACAGGGATTTTCAACACCGGGGAGCTGTTTTTT.

The J gene is TRBJ2-7, the V gene TRBV6-1; 7 bases are shared with TRBD1. The CDR3 is made up of 16 amino acids. The J segment lost 0 bases and the V segment lost 4 bases, leaving 9 bases of the junction unmatched. The V gene's germline CDR1 is MNHNS and CDR2 SASEGT. The CDR3 spells CASSGLTGSNSYEQYF. CDR3 DNA sequence: TGTGCCAGCAGTGGATTGACAGGGTCGAACTCCTACGAGCAGTACTTC.

This clonotype was seen a few times. The rearrangement joins TRBV5-1 to TRBJ2-1; D remains unclear. This CDR3 region has 16 residues. Trimming shortened V by 0 bases and J by 0 bases, and 10 bases separated the two germline ends. Germline lookup yields CDR1 SGHRS and CDR2 YFSETQ. The CDR3 protein is CASSLEWLTSYNEQFF. The CDR3 DNA follows: TGCGCCAGCAGCTTGGAGTGGCTCACCTCCTACAATGAGCAGTTCTTC. The full variable domain, its missing parts supplied by reference TRBV5-1 and TRBJ2-1, is KAGVTQTPRYLIKTRGQQVTLSCSPISGHRSVSWYQQTPGQGLQFLFEYFSETQRNKGNFPGRFSGRQFSNSRSEMNVSTLELGDSALYLCASSLEWLTSYNEQFFGPGTRLTVL.

The chain couples TRBV10-1 to TRBJ2-3; the match to TRBD2 covers 8 bases. Trimming removed 4 bases from V and 6 bases from J; junction bases left unmatched: 9. There are 15 residues in the CDR3. CDR1 and CDR2 (germline): WNHNN, SYGVQD (reference sequence). DNA of the CDR3: TGCGCCAGCAGTGCCGAAGCGGGAGCCTTCGATACGCAGTATTTT. It encodes CASSAEAGAFDTQYF.

The chain employs TRBV6-1 and TRBJ2-2; possibly TRBD1 for D (5 bases). This CDR3 has 13 amino acids. The germline CDR1 and CDR2 sequences are MNHNS and SASEGT. Trimming took 6 bases from V and 5 from J, leaving 10 bases between them. The CDR3 spells CASRDTSTGELFF. As DNA, the CDR3 is TGTGCCAGCAGGGACACTTCTACCGGGGAGCTGTTTTTT.

DNA of the CDR3: TGTGCCAGCAGCCAGTTTAGCGGGAGGACAGATACGCAGTATTTT. Translation gives CASSQFSGRTDTQYF. V usage is TRBV3-1 and J usage is TRBJ2-3; 10 positions agree with TRBD2. V was clipped by 3 bases and J by 3 bases; unmatched bases: 3. Per the germline V gene, CDR1 is LGHDT and CDR2 is YNNKEL (reference sequence). The CDR3 spans 15 residues.

V and J are TRBV29-1 and TRBJ2-7; no clear D. This CDR3 is 14 amino acids long. V lost 2 bases, J lost 3 bases, and 14 bases lay in between. Germline V gene sequence: CDR1 SQVTM, CDR2 ANQGSEA. The CDR3 coding sequence is TGCAGCGTTGAACGGAGAGCTGGGCACTACGAGCAGTACTTC. Its translation is CSVERRAGHYEQYF.

The rearrangement links TRBV10-3 to TRBJ1-6, with D perhaps matching TRBD1 (5 bases). The V gene's germline CDR1 is ENHRY and CDR2 SYGVKD. V was shortened by 6 bases and J by 7 bases, with 13 bases between the two germline ends. CDR3 length: 14 residues. The CDR3 protein is CAIRSTGLNSPLHF. Here the CDR3 DNA reads TGTGCCATCAGGAGCACGGGACTCAATTCACCCCTCCACTTT.

This clonotype was counted between two and nine times. The chain couples TRBV15 to TRBJ2-5, with D perhaps matching TRBD2 (5 bases). The CDR3 has 15 residues. Germline V CDR1 and CDR2: LNHNV, YYDKDF (reference sequence). The V gene lost 8 bases and the J gene lost 2 bases, with 18 bases spanning the gap. CDR3 sequence reads: CATLPHGAAQETQYF. The CDR3 DNA sequence: TGTGCCACCTTACCACATGGAGCGGCTCAAGAGACCCAGTACTTC.

This clonotype was seen a handful of times. The chain joins TRBV28 to TRBJ1-5, with 10 bases that match TRBD1. Germline CDR1 reads MDHEN; CDR2 reads SYDVKM. CDR3 length equals 15 residues. The V and J ends lost 2 bases and 9 bases, in that order; junction bases with no gene match: 7. The chain's CDR3 is CASSLGTGAGLPQHF. The CDR3, as DNA: TGTGCCAGCAGTTTAGGGACAGGGGCCGGGTTGCCCCAGCATTTT.

A few counts support this clonotype. The V call is TRBV29-1, the J call TRBJ2-3; TRBD2 agrees at 8 bases. This CDR3 comprises 13 residues. Germline values: CDR1 SQVTM, CDR2 ANQGSEA. The CDR3 DNA is TGCACCGGGAGCGGGGGAAGCACAGATACGCAGTATTTT. This translates into CTGSGGSTDTQYF.

This clonotype was detected many times. The genes are TRBV20-1 and TRBJ1-2; 8 positions agree with TRBD1. The CDR3 has 17 residues. Germline values: CDR1 DFQATT, CDR2 SNEGSKA (reference sequence). The V gene end was trimmed by 3 bases and the J gene end by 2 bases; junction bases not matched to a gene: 14. The CDR3 here is CSARGDRGTHKNYGYTF. The DNA for the CDR3 is TGCAGTGCTAGGGGCGACAGGGGCACACATAAGAACTATGGCTACACCTTC.

This clonotype was counted many times. V and J are TRBV7-9 and TRBJ2-3; 7 bases map to TRBD2. CDR3 length: 15 residues. Per germline, CDR1 SEHNR and CDR2 FQNEAQ (reference sequence). Unmatched junction bases numbered 4, after V lost 2 bases and J lost 2 bases. CDR3 sequence: CASSLYGGTTDTQYF. The CDR3 nucleotides read TGTGCCAGCAGCTTATACGGGGGGACCACAGATACGCAGTATTTT.

The chain uses TRBV15 and TRBJ2-2; tentative D call: TRBD1 (5 bases). The V gene lost 4 bases and the J gene lost 3 bases, with 6 bases spanning the gap. Germline lookup yields CDR1 LNHNV and CDR2 YYDKDF (reference sequence). This CDR3 is 13 amino acids long. This chain's CDR3 is CATSTGYTGELFF. The CDR3 bases are TGTGCCACCAGCACAGGGTACACCGGGGAGCTGTTTTTT.

A few counts support this clonotype. The chain carries TRBV12-5 and TRBJ1-1, with 7 nucleotides matching TRBD1. Trimming cost V 6 bases and J 1 base; bases outside gene matches: 11. There are 16 residues in the CDR3. Looked up from germline, CDR1 is LGHNT and CDR2 is FRNRAP. CDR3 nucleotide sequence: TGTGCTAGTGGACTAAGGGGGCTGGGGAAGAACACTGAAGCTTTCTTT. It codes for CASGLRGLGKNTEAFF.